Here is one T cell receptor (beta chain) with its context. This CDR3 is built from 17 residues. Trimming cost V 2 bases and J 4 bases; bases outside gene matches: 4. Germline-derived CDR1 and CDR2 are SGHNT and YYREEE (reference sequence). The source of the sample is a study of OX40 agonist ivuxolimab in advanced cancers. Study background: Patients were treated with ivuxolimab, an agonistic anti-OX40 (CD134) antibody.

Measured with immunoSEQ multiplex PCR; TCRdb has only the in-frame clones, and not every one. The sample includes 90,000 to 95,000 clones, more than 75% of them seen just once. The chain links TRBV5-4 to TRBJ2-1, with 15 bases identical to TRBD2. Sequenced material: CD4+ or CD8+ T cells sorted from blood, taken in a trial of the OX40 agonist ivuxolimab. The source of this sequence is an adult with an advanced solid tumor such as melanoma, head and neck, liver or kidney cancer. CDR3 bases: TGTGCCAGCAGCTTAGGACTAGCGGGAGGGTTTTACAATGAGCAGTTCTTC. Translating gives CASSLGLAGGFYNEQFF.